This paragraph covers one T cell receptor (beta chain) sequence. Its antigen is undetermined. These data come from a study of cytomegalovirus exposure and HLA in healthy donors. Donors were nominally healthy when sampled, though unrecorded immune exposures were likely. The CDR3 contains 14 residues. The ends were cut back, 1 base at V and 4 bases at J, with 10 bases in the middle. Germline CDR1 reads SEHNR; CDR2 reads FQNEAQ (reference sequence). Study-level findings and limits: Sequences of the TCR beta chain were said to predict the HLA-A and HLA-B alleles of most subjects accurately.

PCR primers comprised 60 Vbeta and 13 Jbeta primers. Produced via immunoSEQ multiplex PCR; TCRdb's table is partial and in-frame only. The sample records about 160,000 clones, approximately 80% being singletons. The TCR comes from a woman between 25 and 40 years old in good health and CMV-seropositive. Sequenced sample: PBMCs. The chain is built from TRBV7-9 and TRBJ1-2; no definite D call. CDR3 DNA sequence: TGTGCCAGCAGCTTAGGGCTACAGTCCTATGGCTACACCTTC. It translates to CASSLGLQSYGYTF.